The 26 T cell receptor beta chains in this list originate from one sample, sequenced in a study of blood T cell repertoires in COVID-19. The repertoire was sequenced with immunoSEQ multiplex PCR; TCRdb's copy has only in-frame clones and lacks some. The profile shows over 350,000 clones, 87% of them singletons. The sample was PBMCs or T cells enriched from blood (not recorded which). The receptor set was obtained from a woman between 18 and 29 years old with acute COVID-19.

In nucleotides, the CDR3 is TGCAGCGTGGCCCGACAGGGCCGGGAGCAGTTCTTC. Amino acids: CSVARQGREQFF. This chain joins TRBV29-1 and TRBJ2-1, with 7 bases fitting TRBD1. J lost 10 bases, V lost 6 bases, and 9 bases had no gene match. CDR3 length: 12 amino acids. From germline, CDR1 is SQVTM and CDR2 ANQGSEA.

As DNA, the CDR3 is TGTGCCAGCATCCCGCCGGCTAGCGGAAATGAGCAGTTCTTC. As protein: CASIPPASGNEQFF. The chain links TRBV6-5 to TRBJ2-1; 7 bases agree with TRBD2. The CDR3 consists of 14 residues. V lost 7 bases, J lost 7 bases, and 10 bases stayed unmatched. Germline V lookup: CDR1 MNHEY, CDR2 SVGAGI.

The V gene is TRBV28, the J gene TRBJ2-3, with 10 bases lining up with TRBD2. Germline V gives CDR1 MDHEN, CDR2 SYDVKM. The CDR3 contains 15 residues. V lost 5 bases and J lost 3; bases outside the gene matches: 5. This CDR3 is CASSPPGLATDTQYF. The CDR3 DNA reads TGTGCCAGCAGTCCCCCGGGACTAGCGACAGATACGCAGTATTTT.

This sequence joins TRBV11-1 and TRBJ2-5; 8 bases align to TRBD2. V shed 7 bases and J 0 bases; nucleotides not matched to a gene: 10. The V gene's germline CDR1 is SGHAT and CDR2 FQDESV (reference sequence). This CDR3 comprises 16 residues. The CDR3 is CASTWVAGINQETQYF. The CDR3 DNA is TGTGCCAGCACCTGGGTAGCGGGGATTAACCAAGAGACCCAGTACTTC. The full variable domain, its missing parts supplied by reference TRBV11-1 and TRBJ2-5, is EAEVAQSPRYKITEKSQAVAFWCDPISGHATLYWYRQILGQGPELLVQFQDESVVDDSQLPKDRFSAERLKGVDSTLKIQPAELGDSAMYLCASTWVAGINQETQYFGPGTRLLVL.

This rearrangement joins TRBV5-5 to TRBJ1-2; 7 bases fit TRBD1. From germline, CDR1 is SGHKS and CDR2 YYEKEE (reference sequence). The CDR3 spans 12 residues. V was pared by 4 bases and J by 6 bases, with 3 bases of the junction left unmatched. CDR3 protein: CASSLDRDGYTF. CDR3 sequence (DNA): TGTGCCAGCAGCCTAGACAGGGATGGCTACACCTTC.

The rearrangement links TRBV18 to TRBJ2-1; no reliable D call. This CDR3 has 13 residues. The germline CDR1 and CDR2 sequences are KGHSH and LQKENI. Trimming left V 3 bases short and J 5 bases short, with 8 bases between. Here the CDR3 reads CASSPVRNNEQFF. CDR3 bases: TGTGCCAGCTCACCGGTCAGGAACAATGAGCAGTTCTTC.

The V gene is TRBV7-9, the J gene TRBJ1-3; D is unclear. The CDR3 is 15 residues long. Germline CDR1 SEHNR, CDR2 FQNEAQ (reference sequence). V dropped 4 bases and J dropped 0 bases, with 10 bases sitting between them. CDR3 sequence: CASSSSIPSGNTIYF. For the CDR3, the DNA is TGTGCCAGCAGCTCTAGCATACCCTCTGGAAACACCATATATTTT.

The rearrangement links TRBV7-2 to TRBJ2-1, with 9 bases identical to TRBD2. V shed 8 bases and J 6 bases; nucleotides not matched to a gene: 11. The CDR3 length is 15 residues. CDR1 SGHTA and CDR2 FQGNSA come from the germline V gene. CDR3 bases: TGTGCCAGCCCAATAGCGGGGGCGAAGATCAATGAGCAGTTCTTC. It is translated as CASPIAGAKINEQFF.

This clone was seen a single time. The chain couples TRBV4-1 to TRBJ2-7, with 7 bases lining up with TRBD1. Trimming removed 3 bases from V and 7 bases from J; junction bases left unmatched: 15. Germline V gene data show CDR1 as MGHRA and CDR2 as YSYEKL. The CDR3 has 16 amino acids. CDR3 DNA sequence: TGCGCCAGCAGCCAGAGGACAGGACCCTCCGAGAGTGAGCAGTACTTC. Translated: CASSQRTGPSESEQYF.

The V gene is TRBV2, the J gene TRBJ2-7; 7 positions agree with TRBD2. The CDR3 is 15 amino acids. From germline, CDR1 is SNHLY and CDR2 FYNNEI. V shed 5 bases and J 7 bases; nucleotides not matched to a gene: 14. The CDR3 loop is CASSLMGGVLGEQYF. Written as DNA, the CDR3 is TGTGCCAGCAGTTTAATGGGAGGGGTATTGGGGGAGCAGTACTTC.

This sequence joins TRBV18 and TRBJ1-1; unclear D gene. Germline CDR1 and CDR2: KGHSH and LQKENI. The CDR3 totals 14 residues. V lost 5 bases and J 7 bases, leaving 17 bases between the germline ends. The CDR3 DNA reads TGTGCCAGCTCAGCCCAGACCGACACTTTTGAAGCTTTCTTT. Its translation: CASSAQTDTFEAFF.

The chain is built from TRBV11-2 and TRBJ1-2, with D possibly being TRBD1 (6 bases). Trimming removed 2 bases at V and 2 bases at J, with 15 bases between. Germline CDR1 SGHAT, CDR2 FQNNGV. The CDR3 loop spans 16 amino acids. CDR3 loop: CASSLNPRGANYGYTF. In DNA form, the CDR3 reads TGTGCCAGCAGCTTAAATCCCCGGGGGGCAAACTATGGCTACACCTTC.

The sample holds a few counts of this clone. The J gene is TRBJ2-2, the V gene TRBV27, with D perhaps TRBD2 (5 bases). CDR1 MNHEY and CDR2 SMNVEV come from the germline V gene (reference sequence). Deletions cut 2 bases from V and 7 bases from J, with 14 bases between. The CDR3 sequence is 15 residues long. This CDR3 is CASSLPPGGDGELFF. The CDR3, as DNA: TGTGCCAGCAGTTTACCCCCTGGAGGAGACGGGGAGCTGTTTTTT.

This clone was seen once. The chain recombines TRBV10-3 with TRBJ2-1; 9 bases fit TRBD1. V trimming: 4 bases; J trimming: 3 bases; junction bases outside the gene matches: 16. Germline CDR1 is ENHRY and CDR2 is SYGVKD. The CDR3 sequence is 19 residues long. In DNA form, the CDR3 reads TGTGCCATCAGTGGGGAGCGGGGACAGGGAACCCTCATCTACAATGAGCAGTTCTTC. Protein: CAISGERGQGTLIYNEQFF.

The chain couples TRBV20-1 to TRBJ2-7; 7 positions agree with TRBD2. The CDR3 loop spans 13 amino acids. Germline CDR1 reads DFQATT; CDR2 reads SNEGSKA (reference sequence). The J segment lost 3 bases and the V segment lost 3 bases, leaving 5 bases of the junction unmatched. The DNA for the CDR3 is TGCAGTGCTAGTCATCGGGAGGTCTACGAGCAGTACTTC. It codes for CSASHREVYEQYF.

The chain combines TRBV6-5 with TRBJ2-2; the D is unclear. CDR3 size: 12 residues. CDR1 is MNHEY, CDR2 SVGAGI, per germline. Trimming left V 4 bases short and J 6 bases short, with 6 bases between. CDR3 sequence reads: CASSFVPGELFF. In DNA form, the CDR3 reads TGTGCCAGCAGTTTCGTCCCCGGGGAGCTGTTTTTT.

This clone has a count of ten or more. The gene calls are TRBV7-2 and TRBJ2-1; D remains unclear. Trimming left V 2 bases short and J 7 bases short, with 9 bases between. The CDR3 is 13 amino acids. Germline assignment: CDR1 SGHTA and CDR2 FQGNSA. CDR3 protein: CASSLWQANEQFF. The CDR3 region has the DNA TGTGCCAGCAGCTTATGGCAGGCGAATGAGCAGTTCTTC.

The rearrangement uses TRBV13 and TRBJ2-1; D is possibly TRBD2 (6 bases). Germline loops: CDR1 PRHDT, CDR2 FYEKMQ (reference sequence). Trimming removed 6 bases from V and 6 bases from J, with 15 bases in between. The CDR3 has 14 amino acids. In DNA, the CDR3 is TGTGCCAGCAGGCCATCTAGCGTGACCAATGAGCAGTTCTTC. It yields the protein CASRPSSVTNEQFF.

The rearrangement uses TRBV11-2 and TRBJ2-5; unclear D gene. Deletions cut 7 bases from V and 0 bases from J, with 9 bases between. Germline CDR1 SGHAT, CDR2 FQNNGV. The CDR3 sequence is 13 residues long. CDR3 loop: CASIHGYQETQYF. The DNA of the CDR3 is TGTGCCAGCATCCACGGGTACCAAGAGACCCAGTACTTC.

The rearrangement links TRBV28 to TRBJ2-1; TRBD1 matches at 10 bases. The CDR3 is made up of 19 amino acids. V gave up 6 bases and J gave up 4 bases; unmatched junction bases: 18. Per the germline V gene, CDR1 is MDHEN and CDR2 is SYDVKM. The CDR3 nucleotides are TGTGCCAGCAGATTCCGACAGGGGGCAGCTAGCGGATTATACAATGAGCAGTTCTTC. Protein: CASRFRQGAASGLYNEQFF.

V is TRBV7-2 and J is TRBJ2-6, with no clear D. V gave up 5 bases and J gave up 0 bases, with 5 bases separating them. CDR1 and CDR2 from the germline V gene are SGHTA and FQGNSA. This CDR3 has 14 amino acids. CDR3 residues: CASSRYSGANVLTF. Here the CDR3 DNA reads TGTGCCAGCAGCCGGTACTCTGGGGCCAACGTCCTGACTTTC.

The rearrangement links TRBV7-8 to TRBJ1-5, with 8 bases matching TRBD1. The germline V gene has CDR1 SGHVS and CDR2 FQNEAQ. CDR3 length: 17 amino acids. Unmatched junction bases numbered 9, after V lost 5 bases and J lost 0 bases. The CDR3 is CASSRDRGRYSNQPQHF. In DNA form, the CDR3 reads TGTGCCAGCAGCCGAGACAGGGGCCGATATAGCAATCAGCCCCAGCATTTT.

V gene TRBV6-5 combines with J gene TRBJ1-2, with TRBD1 matching over 9 bases. Germline V gene data show CDR1 as MNHEY and CDR2 as SVGAGI. V was pared by 6 bases and J by 3 bases, with 2 bases of the junction left unmatched. CDR3 length equals 13 residues. In nucleotides, the CDR3 is TGTGCCAGCAGGAGGGACAGGGACTATGGCTACACCTTC. Its translation: CASRRDRDYGYTF.

This chain links TRBV10-1 with TRBJ2-7; weak D call: TRBD1 (6 bases). Per germline, CDR1 WNHNN and CDR2 SYGVQD (reference sequence). This CDR3 has 14 residues. V lost 3 bases and J lost 2, with 11 bases in between. The CDR3 reads CASSDNRVAYEQYF. CDR3 nucleotides: TGCGCCAGCAGTGATAACAGGGTGGCCTACGAGCAGTACTTC.

Here the CDR3 reads CAIRYGTGYGYTF. The CDR3 coding sequence is TGTGCCATCAGGTACGGGACAGGGTATGGCTACACCTTC. The chain carries TRBV10-3 and TRBJ1-2; 9 bases match TRBD1. J was trimmed by 5 bases and V by 6 bases; bases with no gene match: 4. Germline values: CDR1 ENHRY, CDR2 SYGVKD. The CDR3 covers 13 residues.

The V and J genes are TRBV5-8 and TRBJ2-4, with 7 nucleotides matching TRBD1. V lost 1 base to trimming and J lost 7 bases; unmatched junction nucleotides: 5. The germline gives CDR1 SGHTS, CDR2 YDEGEE. CDR3 size: 14 residues. CDR3 DNA sequence: TGTGCCAGCAGCTTGACCGACAGGGTGAACATTCAGTACTTC. Its protein is CASSLTDRVNIQYF. The whole variable domain, remainder taken from reference TRBV5-8 and TRBJ2-4, is EAGVTQSPTHLIKTRGQQATLRCSPISGHTSVYWYQQALGLGLQFLLWYDEGEERNRGNFPPRFSGRQFPNYSSELNVNALELEDSALYLCASSLTDRVNIQYFGAGTRLSVL.